This T cell receptor beta chain is from a study of T cell responses to AZD1222 COVID-19 vaccine. Overall study context: Second doses at about 4 or about 12 weeks were pooled. Findings and limits, study-wide: The donors showed a predominance of white British ancestry and of females, with possible underestimation of clonal diversity. Sampling captured repertoires only after the peak T cell response.

This CDR3 spans 12 amino acids. Germline values: CDR1 MDHEN, CDR2 SYDVKM. Deletions cut 5 bases from V and 3 bases from J, with 8 bases between. Notes on this clone: Antigen specificity is unknown.

The repertoire was sequenced with immunoSEQ multiplex PCR; TCRdb's copy has only in-frame clones and lacks some. This repertoire shows about 83,000 clones, 80% to 90% found once; its top ten account for 31%. This clonotype was sampled from an adult in good health. V gene TRBV28 combines with J gene TRBJ2-7; D ambiguous. The source material was peripheral blood, sampled on day 0 of AZD1222 vaccination. The CDR3 region is CASSVAVYEQYF. The CDR3 nucleotides are TGTGCCAGCAGTGTGGCGGTCTACGAGCAGTACTTC.